A selection of T cell receptor beta chains follows, all from one sample in a study of persistence of HIV-infected CD4 T cells. TCRdb keeps only in-frame clones here, not all; method: immunoSEQ multiplex PCR. The table has roughly 35,000 clones, around 83% seen once. No antigen has been identified for these receptors. The sequencing here drew on cultured CD4+ T cells from PBMCs, taken from a patient who received antiretroviral therapy. The receptors were gathered from an adult with HIV. The donor label of this sample is uncertain. CDR3s include the opening cysteine and the closing phenylalanine or tryptophan. A D gene is named only where the DNA matches it firmly. The size of a clone is reported for some rows only, either as once, few or many, or as a class for expanded clones.

v_gene: TRBV5-1
d_gene: TRBD2
abundance: NA
j_gene: TRBJ2-5
CDR3aa: CASSPRSGGEETQYF
CDR3nt: TGCGCCAGCAGCCCCCGAAGCGGGGGGGAAGAGACCCAGTACTTC

v_gene: TRBV15
d_gene: NA
abundance: NA
j_gene: TRBJ2-1
CDR3aa: CATSRGGGPSEQFF
CDR3nt: TGTGCCACCAGCAGAGGGGGGGGGCCGTCTGAGCAGTTCTTC

v_gene: TRBV2
d_gene: NA
abundance: NA
j_gene: TRBJ2-4
CDR3aa: CASSEVWAEAKNIQYF
CDR3nt: TGTGCCAGCAGTGAAGTATGGGCAGAAGCCAAAAACATTCAGTACTTC

v_gene: TRBV9
d_gene: NA
abundance: NA
j_gene: TRBJ1-1
CDR3aa: CASSVGYMGDTEAFF
CDR3nt: TGTGCCAGCAGCGTAGGGTACATGGGGGACACTGAAGCTTTCTTT

v_gene: TRBV30
d_gene: NA
abundance: few
j_gene: TRBJ1-6
CDR3aa: CAAEAGANSPLHF
CDR3nt: TGTGCCGCCGAGGCAGGAGCAAACTCACCCCTCCACTTT

v_gene: TRBV11-3
d_gene: NA
abundance: NA
j_gene: TRBJ1-1
CDR3aa: CASSLEMNTEAFF
CDR3nt: TGTGCCAGCAGCTTAGAGATGAACACTGAAGCTTTCTTT

v_gene: TRBV18
d_gene: TRBD1
abundance: few
j_gene: TRBJ1-5
CDR3aa: CASSSSGGDQPQHF
CDR3nt: TGTGCCAGCTCATCATCAGGGGGAGATCAGCCCCAGCATTTT

v_gene: TRBV5-1
d_gene: NA
abundance: NA
j_gene: TRBJ1-4
CDR3aa: CASSLGDRPTNEKLFF
CDR3nt: TGCGCCAGCAGCTTGGGCGACCGGCCAACTAATGAAAAACTGTTTTTT

v_gene: TRBV2
d_gene: TRBD2
abundance: NA
j_gene: TRBJ2-5
CDR3aa: CASSETPRGGAKTQYF
CDR3nt: TGTGCCAGCAGTGAAACCCCCCGCGGGGGGGCAAAGACCCAGTACTTC

v_gene: TRBV7-9
d_gene: NA
abundance: NA
j_gene: TRBJ1-1
CDR3aa: CASSLEANTEAFF
CDR3nt: TGTGCCAGCAGCTTAGAAGCGAACACTGAAGCTTTCTTT

v_gene: TRBV7-2
d_gene: NA
abundance: NA
j_gene: TRBJ2-1
CDR3aa: CASSFQGPDNEQFF
CDR3nt: TGTGCCAGCAGCTTCCAGGGACCCGACAATGAGCAGTTCTTC

v_gene: TRBV5-1
d_gene: TRBD2
abundance: NA
j_gene: TRBJ2-1
CDR3aa: CASSPLAGGPGQFF
CDR3nt: TGCGCCAGCAGCCCACTAGCGGGGGGGCCGGGACAGTTCTTC

v_gene: TRBV29-1
d_gene: NA
abundance: few
j_gene: TRBJ1-4
CDR3aa: CSVDGQGGKLFF
CDR3nt: TGCAGCGTTGACGGCCAGGGAGGAAAACTGTTTTTT

v_gene: TRBV12-5
d_gene: TRBD1
abundance: NA
j_gene: TRBJ1-2
CDR3aa: CASGLVLTAQGASGYTF
CDR3nt: TGTGCTAGTGGTTTGGTACTTACGGCACAGGGGGCTAGTGGCTACACCTTC

v_gene: TRBV3-1/TRBV3-2
d_gene: NA
abundance: NA
j_gene: TRBJ2-2
CDR3aa: CASTPGPNTGELFF
CDR3nt: TGTGCCAGCACCCCGGGACCGAACACCGGGGAGCTGTTTTTT

v_gene: TRBV5-1
d_gene: NA
abundance: NA
j_gene: TRBJ2-3
CDR3aa: CASSFGTDTQYF
CDR3nt: TGCGCCAGCAGCTTCGGCACAGATACGCAGTATTTT

v_gene: TRBV9
d_gene: TRBD1
abundance: NA
j_gene: TRBJ1-1
CDR3aa: CASSTQGASEAFF
CDR3nt: TGTGCCAGCAGCACACAGGGGGCGAGTGAAGCTTTCTTT

v_gene: TRBV5-8
d_gene: NA
abundance: NA
j_gene: TRBJ2-5
CDR3aa: CASSRGTAGETQYF
CDR3nt: TGTGCCAGCAGCCGCGGGACGGCAGGAGAGACCCAGTACTTC

v_gene: TRBV5-4
d_gene: TRBD1
abundance: once
j_gene: TRBJ2-2
CDR3aa: CASSLQGARSGELFF
CDR3nt: TGTGCCAGCAGCCTGCAGGGGGCGCGGAGCGGGGAGCTGTTTTTT

v_gene: TRBV12-3/TRBV12-4
d_gene: TRBD2
abundance: few
j_gene: TRBJ2-1
CDR3aa: CASSLVGGNEQFF
CDR3nt: TGTGCCAGCAGTTTAGTGGGGGGGAATGAGCAGTTCTTC

v_gene: TRBV4-1
d_gene: TRBD1
abundance: NA
j_gene: TRBJ1-2
CDR3aa: CASSQFAGGVTSYGYTF
CDR3nt: TGCGCCAGCAGCCAATTCGCAGGGGGGGTAACCAGTTATGGCTACACCTTC

v_gene: TRBV3-1/TRBV3-2
d_gene: NA
abundance: NA
j_gene: TRBJ1-2
CDR3aa: CASRGAGYGYTF
CDR3nt: TGTGCCAGCCGGGGCGCTGGCTATGGCTACACCTTC

v_gene: TRBV7-3
d_gene: NA
abundance: few
j_gene: TRBJ2-5
CDR3aa: CASSLGASSTQYF
CDR3nt: TGTGCCAGCAGCCTAGGGGCTTCCTCGACCCAGTACTTC

v_gene: TRBV7-9
d_gene: NA
abundance: once
j_gene: TRBJ1-1
CDR3aa: CASSFRQNTEAFF
CDR3nt: TGTGCCAGCAGCTTCCGACAGAACACTGAAGCTTTCTTT

v_gene: TRBV7-3
d_gene: NA
abundance: NA
j_gene: TRBJ2-2
CDR3aa: CASSNRVNTGELFF
CDR3nt: TGTGCCAGCAGCAACAGGGTCAACACCGGGGAGCTGTTTTTT

v_gene: TRBV6-5
d_gene: TRBD1
abundance: NA
j_gene: TRBJ2-1
CDR3aa: CASSTGVEQFF
CDR3nt: TGTGCCAGCAGCACAGGGGTTGAGCAGTTCTTC

v_gene: TRBV5-1
d_gene: NA
abundance: NA
j_gene: TRBJ2-2
CDR3aa: CASSLFSRDTGELFF
CDR3nt: TGCGCCAGCAGCTTATTCTCTAGGGACACCGGGGAGCTGTTTTTT

v_gene: TRBV27
d_gene: NA
abundance: NA
j_gene: TRBJ1-1
CDR3aa: CASRASGAWTEAFF
CDR3nt: TGTGCCAGCAGGGCTAGCGGGGCCTGGACTGAAGCTTTCTTT

v_gene: TRBV10-2
d_gene: NA
abundance: NA
j_gene: TRBJ1-6
CDR3aa: CASSEGGTGSPLHF
CDR3nt: TGCGCCAGCAGTGAAGGAGGGACGGGCTCACCCCTCCACTTT

v_gene: TRBV5-8
d_gene: NA
abundance: NA
j_gene: TRBJ2-2
CDR3aa: CASSFPPPGDELFF
CDR3nt: TGTGCCAGCAGCTTTCCTCCCCCGGGGGACGAGCTGTTTTTT

v_gene: TRBV2
d_gene: TRBD1
abundance: few
j_gene: TRBJ2-7
CDR3aa: CASRGRTGDYEQYF
CDR3nt: TGTGCCAGCAGGGGGAGGACAGGGGACTACGAGCAGTACTTC

v_gene: TRBV2
d_gene: NA
abundance: few
j_gene: TRBJ2-5
CDR3aa: CASSEHPLGLQETQYF
CDR3nt: TGTGCCAGCAGTGAACACCCACTCGGTCTTCAAGAGACCCAGTACTTC

v_gene: TRBV7-8
d_gene: NA
abundance: NA
j_gene: TRBJ2-3
CDR3aa: CASSLGEAGDTQYF
CDR3nt: TGTGCCAGCAGCTTAGGGGAGGCGGGAGATACGCAGTATTTT

v_gene: TRBV29-1
d_gene: TRBD1
abundance: NA
j_gene: TRBJ2-5
CDR3aa: CSVLPPDRAETQYF
CDR3nt: TGCAGCGTGCTCCCCCCGGACAGGGCCGAGACCCAGTACTTC

v_gene: TRBV5-5
d_gene: TRBD1
abundance: NA
j_gene: TRBJ2-3
CDR3aa: CASSPGTGQGRTDTQYF
CDR3nt: TGTGCCAGCAGCCCGGGAACGGGACAGGGCAGAACAGATACGCAGTATTTT

v_gene: TRBV19
d_gene: NA
abundance: NA
j_gene: TRBJ1-1
CDR3aa: CASRPRGWGDTEAFF
CDR3nt: TGTGCCAGTAGGCCTCGGGGCTGGGGAGATACTGAAGCTTTCTTT